The rows below give T cell receptor beta chains drawn from one sample of a study of T cells in Graves' hyperthyroidism and ophthalmopathy. TCRdb re-called the multiplex PCR reads with MiXCR, one entry per CDR3 protein. The table has hundreds of thousands of distinct CDR3 sequences, 14% seen once. The sample consisted of blood. The origin of the receptors is a woman aged 40 to 50 with Graves' hyperthyroidism. CDR3s include the opening cysteine and the closing phenylalanine or tryptophan. Fields, in order: clone size, J gene, D gene, V gene, CDR3 protein, CDR3 DNA. The D gene is left open where the match is weak. Clone size is shown for a subset of rows, as once, few, many or a class of expanded clone.

NA | TRBJ1-2 | TRBD1 | TRBV20-1 | CSAPPGTGSYGYTF | TGCAGTGCTCCTCCCGGGACAGGAAGCTATGGCTACACCTTC
many | TRBJ2-7 | NA | TRBV5-1 | CASLGGTLTYEQYF | TGCGCCAGCCTTGGCGGGACACTTACCTACGAGCAGTACTTC
many | TRBJ2-5 | TRBD1 | TRBV11-2 | CASSLETGTQETQYF | TGTGCCAGCAGCTTAGAGACAGGGACCCAAGAGACCCAGTACTTC
NA | TRBJ2-1 | TRBD2 | TRBV27 | CASSSVAGSYNEQFF | TGTGCCAGCAGTTCCGTAGCGGGGTCCTACAATGAGCAGTTCTTC
many | TRBJ1-2 | NA | TRBV7-8 | CASSLAPNPQGGNYGYTF | TGTGCCAGCAGCTTAGCGCCCAATCCCCAGGGAGGGAACTATGGCTACACCTTC
many | TRBJ2-1 | TRBD1 | TRBV6-6 | CASSYRTGENEQFF | TGTGCCAGCAGTTACCGGACAGGGGAGAATGAGCAGTTCTTC
NA | TRBJ1-3 | NA | TRBV12-3/TRBV12-4 | CASSFSVENTIYF | TGTGCCAGCAGTTTTTCGGTCGAAAACACCATATATTTT
many | TRBJ1-6 | NA | TRBV30 | CAWSSTVRNSPLHF | TGTGCCTGGAGTTCTACCGTGCGTAATTCACCCCTCCACTTT
NA | TRBJ2-7 | TRBD2 | TRBV6-1 | CASGSPQGLAGVKARYEQYF | TGTGCCAGCGGATCCCCCCAGGGACTAGCGGGAGTTAAGGCAAGATACGAGCAGTACTTC
few | TRBJ2-7 | TRBD1 | TRBV5-4 | CASSSYRGNEQYF | TGTGCCAGCAGCTCCTACAGGGGGAACGAGCAGTACTTC
many | TRBJ1-4 | NA | TRBV30 | CAWSQTTNEKLFF | TGTGCCTGGAGTCAGACAACTAATGAAAAACTGTTTTTT
many | TRBJ2-1 | NA | TRBV11-2 | CASSPTPAVNEQFF | TGTGCCAGCAGCCCTACACCGGCAGTTAATGAGCAGTTCTTC
NA | TRBJ1-4 | TRBD1 | TRBV5-6 | CASSIRGRDEKLFF | TGTGCCAGCAGCATCAGGGGGCGAGATGAAAAACTGTTTTTT
NA | TRBJ1-3 | NA | TRBV7-9 | CASSLEGYSSGNTIYF | TGTGCCAGCAGCTTAGAGGGGTACAGCTCTGGAAACACCATATATTTT
many | TRBJ2-6 | NA | TRBV2 | CASSPDSSSGANVLTF | TGTGCCAGCAGTCCAGACAGTAGCTCTGGGGCCAACGTCCTGACTTTC
many | TRBJ2-1 | TRBD2 | TRBV28 | CASSSGSSYNEQFF | TGTGCCAGCAGTAGCGGGAGCTCCTACAATGAGCAGTTCTTC
many | TRBJ1-5 | NA | TRBV3-1 | CASSQAGYQPQHF | TGTGCCAGCAGCCAAGCAGGGTATCAGCCCCAGCATTTT
many | TRBJ1-1 | NA | TRBV3-1 | CASSQSGRTEAFF | TGTGCCAGCAGCCAATCGGGACGGACTGAAGCTTTCTTT
NA | TRBJ1-1 | TRBD1 | TRBV5-6 | CASSYVPGQGTNTEAFF | TGTGCCAGCAGTTATGTCCCGGGACAGGGAACGAACACTGAAGCTTTCTTT
few | TRBJ2-1 | NA | TRBV27 | CASRVRESSVNEQFF | TGTGCCAGCAGGGTACGGGAGTCTAGCGTCAATGAGCAGTTCTTC
many | TRBJ2-7 | NA | TRBV2 | CASKDSTYEQYF | TGTGCCAGCAAGGACAGCACCTACGAGCAGTACTTC
many | TRBJ1-4 | NA | TRBV28 | CASSLFVGAVGEKLFF | TGTGCCAGCAGTTTATTTGTAGGGGCAGTGGGCGAAAAACTGTTTTTT
few | TRBJ1-5 | NA | TRBV5-5 | CASSLVLGGQPQHF | TGTGCCAGCAGCTTGGTCCTCGGGGGTCAGCCCCAGCATTTT
many | TRBJ2-2 | TRBD1 | TRBV30 | CAWNRDRGSTGELFF | TGTGCCTGGAACCGGGACAGGGGGAGTACCGGGGAGCTGTTTTTT
few | TRBJ2-1 | NA | TRBV3-1 | CASSHRATDEFYNEQFF | TGTGCCAGCAGCCATCGAGCGACCGACGAATTCTACAATGAGCAGTTCTTC
many | TRBJ1-5 | NA | TRBV6-2/TRBV6-3 | CASSSMVYSNQPQHF | TGTGCCAGCAGTTCAATGGTGTATAGCAATCAGCCCCAGCATTTT
NA | TRBJ1-1 | NA | TRBV4-1 | CASSPGGAHNTEAFF | TGCGCCAGCAGCCCCGGAGGGGCGCATAACACTGAAGCTTTCTTT
many | TRBJ1-4 | NA | TRBV12-3/TRBV12-4 | CASSFNKNEKLFF | TGTGCCAGCAGTTTCAACAAGAATGAAAAACTGTTTTTT
NA | TRBJ2-2 | TRBD2 | TRBV5-5 | CASSQETSGNTGELFF | TGTGCCAGCAGCCAGGAGACTAGCGGGAACACCGGGGAGCTGTTTTTT
many | TRBJ2-7 | NA | TRBV2 | CASQVGHYSYEQYF | TGTGCCAGCCAGGTAGGGCACTACTCCTACGAGCAGTACTTC
few | TRBJ2-5 | NA | TRBV6-1 | CASSVLRGSETQYF | TGTGCCAGCAGTGTTCTGCGAGGGTCGGAGACCCAGTACTTC
NA | TRBJ1-1 | NA | TRBV3-1 | CASSQSRVPTEAFF | TGTGCCAGCAGCCAATCCAGGGTGCCCACTGAAGCTTTCTTT
NA | TRBJ2-1 | NA | TRBV7-9 | CASSLAFAGAPGNSYNEQFF | TGTGCCAGCAGCTTAGCGTTTGCAGGGGCGCCGGGAAACTCCTACAATGAGCAGTTCTTC
NA | TRBJ2-3 | TRBD2 | TRBV12-3/TRBV12-4 | CASSTGTSGRATGGADTQYF | TGTGCCAGCAGTACCGGGACTAGCGGGAGGGCTACGGGGGGAGCAGATACGCAGTATTTT
NA | TRBJ2-1 | NA | TRBV15 | CATSREAGLGNEQFF | TGTGCCACCAGCAGAGAGGCAGGGTTAGGGAATGAGCAGTTCTTC
few | TRBJ1-5 | TRBD1 | TRBV18 | CASSPEQGVQPQHF | TGTGCCAGCTCACCAGAACAGGGGGTTCAGCCCCAGCATTTT
NA | TRBJ2-3 | TRBD1 | TRBV10-2 | CASRGGQGADTQYF | TGCGCCAGCAGGGGGGGACAGGGGGCAGATACGCAGTATTTT
NA | TRBJ2-1 | TRBD2 | TRBV6-1 | CASSPRDYRSRIPLYEQFF | TGTGCCAGCAGCCCCCGGGACTATAGGTCTAGGATCCCCCTCTATGAGCAGTTCTTC
few | TRBJ2-4 | NA | TRBV2 | CASNRAKNIQYF | TGTGCCAGCAACCGCGCCAAAAACATTCAGTACTTC
NA | TRBJ2-2 | NA | TRBV5-1 | CASSLLQGPTGELFF | TGCGCCAGCAGCTTGTTGCAGGGGCCCACCGGGGAGCTGTTTTTT
many | TRBJ1-1 | NA | TRBV12-3/TRBV12-4 | CASNPGRRDREAFF | TGTGCCAGCAACCCGGGACGGAGGGACCGTGAAGCTTTCTTT
many | TRBJ2-2 | NA | TRBV7-6 | CASSIAIGHTGELFF | TGTGCCAGCAGCATAGCAATAGGCCACACCGGGGAGCTGTTTTTT
many | TRBJ1-3 | NA | TRBV4-1 | CASSQGGAFGNTIYF | TGCGCCAGCAGCCAAGGCGGGGCCTTTGGAAACACCATATATTTT
many | TRBJ2-2 | NA | TRBV7-9 | CASSFSGAANTGELFF | TGTGCCAGCAGCTTTAGCGGAGCCGCGAACACCGGGGAGCTGTTTTTT
few | TRBJ2-1 | TRBD2 | TRBV20-1 | CSVITGRASYNEQFF | TGCAGTGTAATAACCGGGAGGGCCTCCTACAATGAGCAGTTCTTC